The 32 T cell receptor beta chains given below trace back to one sample, sequenced in a study of cytomegalovirus exposure and HLA in healthy donors. This PCR relied on a set of 60 Vbeta primers and 13 Jbeta primers. Clones were sequenced by immunoSEQ multiplex PCR, and TCRdb holds only the in-frame ones, with some missing. The data show 200,000 to 250,000 clones, about three quarters seen once. The specimen was PBMCs. These receptors all come from a woman aged 55-70 years in good health and CMV-seropositive.

The chain combines TRBV4-1 with TRBJ2-1; maybe TRBD2 (6 bases). The CDR3 is 14 residues long. V shed 6 bases and J shed 5 bases, with 14 bases lying between them. The germline gives CDR1 MGHRA, CDR2 YSYEKL. This CDR3 is CASSRTPGDNEQFF. CDR3 nucleotides: TGCGCCAGCAGTCGGACCCCGGGGGACAATGAGCAGTTCTTC.

The chain is built from TRBV4-2 and TRBJ1-3, with D possibly matching TRBD1 (5 bases). The V end lost 4 bases, the J end lost 3 bases, and 13 bases lay between the germline ends. Germline V gives CDR1 LGHNA, CDR2 YNFKEQ. This CDR3 comprises 15 residues. This CDR3 is CASSLLGAGGNTIYF. CDR3 nucleotide sequence: TGTGCCAGCAGCCTCCTAGGGGCAGGTGGAAACACCATATATTTT.

The V call is TRBV19, the J call TRBJ1-6; TRBD1 agrees at 8 bases. The CDR3 sequence is 16 residues long. Germline V lookup: CDR1 LNHDA, CDR2 SQIVND (reference sequence). Trimming at V came to 5 bases and at J to 3 bases, leaving 6 bases not matched to a gene. The CDR3 protein is CASSRTGTGYNSPLHF. In DNA, the CDR3 is TGTGCCAGTAGTCGTACGGGGACAGGCTATAATTCACCCCTCCACTTT. The entire variable domain, with the rest obtained from reference TRBV19 and TRBJ1-6, is as follows: DGGITQSPKYLFRKEGQNVTLSCEQNLNHDAMYWYRQDPGQGLRLIYYSQIVNDFQKGDIAEGYSVSREKKESFPLTVTSAQKNPTAFYLCASSRTGTGYNSPLHFGNGTRLTVT.

This chain joins TRBV10-3 and TRBJ2-1; D ambiguous. Germline lookup yields CDR1 ENHRY and CDR2 SYGVKD. Between the trimmed V and J ends, which lost 0 bases and 5 bases, there was a span of 8 bases. CDR3 length: 14 residues. The CDR3 sequence is CAISESNGNNEQFF. The CDR3 bases are TGTGCCATCAGTGAGTCGAATGGCAACAATGAGCAGTTCTTC.

The rearrangement links TRBV6-1 to TRBJ1-1; D remains unclear. The CDR3 has 15 amino acids. Germline assignment: CDR1 MNHNS and CDR2 SASEGT. The germline V and J ends were trimmed by 8 bases and 4 bases, with 20 bases remaining between them. The chain's CDR3 is CASGQAGLYSTEAFF. The CDR3 region has the DNA TGTGCCAGCGGTCAGGCCGGACTATACTCCACTGAAGCTTTCTTT.

This clone was found a few times. The chain joins TRBV6-1 to TRBJ2-7; 10 nucleotides align to TRBD1. V trimming: 5 bases; J trimming: 7 bases; junction bases outside the gene matches: 11. This CDR3 is 15 amino acids long. Germline CDR1 is MNHNS and CDR2 is SASEGT. This CDR3 is CASSRGTGAHGEQYF. The CDR3 bases are TGTGCCAGCAGTCGCGGGACAGGGGCTCATGGTGAGCAGTACTTC.

This clone has a handful of counts. This CDR3 is CASIPWGPRSSGNTIYF. The DNA of the CDR3 is TGTGCCAGCATTCCGTGGGGGCCCCGGAGCTCTGGAAACACCATATATTTT. V is TRBV21-1 and J is TRBJ1-3; TRBD1, as called in the table, went unchecked against the DNA. TRBV21-1 is flagged as a pseudogene. This CDR3 comprises 17 residues.

The chain has TRBV7-9 and TRBJ1-4; possibly TRBD1 for D (6 bases). The V end was cut by 5 bases, the J end by 3 bases, with 10 bases between. Germline CDR1 is SEHNR and CDR2 is FQNEAQ (reference sequence). This CDR3 has 14 amino acids. CDR3 protein: CASSQGPSNEKLFF. The CDR3 DNA reads as TGTGCCAGCAGCCAGGGGCCTTCTAATGAAAAACTGTTTTTT.

The DNA for the CDR3 is TGTGCCAGCAGCTCGGGACTAGCGGGAGCAGATACGCAGTATTTT. Translated, it gives CASSSGLAGADTQYF. J is TRBJ2-3 and V is TRBV7-2, with 14 nucleotides matching TRBD2. With V trimmed by 4 bases and J by 4 bases, 1 base remained unmatched. The CDR3 extends over 15 amino acids. Germline loops: CDR1 SGHTA, CDR2 FQGNSA.

The J gene is TRBJ2-2, the V gene TRBV7-9; D perhaps matches TRBD2 (7 bases). Trimming removed 4 bases at V and 4 bases at J, with 19 bases between. There are 17 residues in the CDR3. Germline V gene data show CDR1 as SEHNR and CDR2 as FQNEAQ (reference sequence). The CDR3: CASSWGGGSPGTGELFF. Here the CDR3 DNA reads TGTGCCAGCAGCTGGGGGGGCGGGAGCCCTGGCACCGGGGAGCTGTTTTTT. The complete variable domain, with remaining parts taken from reference TRBV7-9 and TRBJ2-2, reads DTGVSQNPRHKITKRGQNVTFRCDPISEHNRLYWYRQTLGQGPEFLTYFQNEAQLEKSRLLSDRFSAERPKGSFSTLEIQRTEQGDSAMYLCASSWGGGSPGTGELFFGEGSRLTVL.

Notes on this clone: The same CDR3 also results from other DNA sequences found in this sample. V is TRBV28 and J is TRBJ2-3, with 9 nucleotides matching TRBD1. The CDR3 contains 14 residues. V was clipped by 8 bases and J by 2 bases; unmatched bases: 5. Looked up from germline, CDR1 is MDHEN and CDR2 is SYDVKM. CDR3 loop: CASSRDRATDTQYF. The CDR3 DNA reads as TGTGCCAGCTCTCGGGACAGGGCCACAGATACGCAGTATTTT. The full variable domain, with the rest looked up from reference TRBV28 and TRBJ2-3, is DVKVTQSSRYLVKRTGEKVFLECVQDMDHENMFWYRQDPGLGLRLIYFSYDVKMKEKGDIPEGYSVSREKKERFSLILESASTNQTSMYLCASSRDRATDTQYFGPGTRLTVL.

The table lists this clone with a few counts. This chain links TRBV7-2 with TRBJ1-2; no definite D call. Germline V gene lookup returns CDR1 SGHTA and CDR2 FQGNSA. The ends were cut back, 5 bases at V and 8 bases at J, with 9 bases in the middle. This CDR3 is 11 amino acids long. This CDR3 is CASSPSEGYTF. For the CDR3, the DNA is TGTGCCAGCAGCCCCAGTGAAGGCTACACCTTC.

In this sample, this clone turned up once. CDR3 sequence (DNA): TGTGCCAGCAGCCCCCATTCGGCGGGTTATGACAATGAGCAGTTCTTC. Its translation is CASSPHSAGYDNEQFF. The V gene is TRBV5-4, the J gene TRBJ2-1; D is perhaps TRBD2 (5 bases). Trimming cost V 4 bases and J 5 bases, with 19 bases left between them. Germline V lookup: CDR1 SGHNT, CDR2 YYREEE (reference sequence). CDR3 size: 16 residues.

The V gene is TRBV7-8, the J gene TRBJ2-7; D gene ambiguous. Germline V gene lookup returns CDR1 SGHVS and CDR2 FQNEAQ. The CDR3 is made up of 13 amino acids. The CDR3 sequence is CFFKQRPAYEQYF. CDR3 bases: TGTTTTTTCAAGCAGAGGCCGGCATACGAGCAGTACTTC.

The rearrangement links TRBV28 to TRBJ1-6; 10 bases map to TRBD1. Germline CDR1 MDHEN, CDR2 SYDVKM. The CDR3 length is 17 residues. The V segment lost 7 bases and the J segment 0 bases; nucleotides outside the gene matches: 6. The CDR3 region has the DNA TGTGCCAGCACCGGGACAGGGGCCAGCTCCTATAATTCACCCCTCCACTTT. Amino acids: CASTGTGASSYNSPLHF.

The rearrangement joins TRBV6-5 to TRBJ1-6; 10 bases fit TRBD1. The CDR3 has 14 residues. J gave up 15 bases and V 4 bases, and 9 bases lay outside the gene matches. Germline values: CDR1 MNHEY, CDR2 SVGAGI. CDR3 loop: CASSFRDRGLVLHF. The CDR3 bases are TGTGCCAGCAGTTTCCGGGACAGGGGTTTGGTCCTCCACTTT.

The gene calls are TRBV4-2 and TRBJ2-1, with 13 bases that match TRBD2. Germline CDR1 and CDR2: LGHNA and YNFKEQ. V was pared by 0 bases and J by 7 bases, with 6 bases of the junction left unmatched. The CDR3 spans 17 residues. The CDR3 region has the DNA TGTGCCAGCAGCCAAGAGTTGGGACTAGCGGGGAGGAATGAGCAGTTCTTC. Translating gives CASSQELGLAGRNEQFF.

The V call is TRBV19, the J call TRBJ2-5; D gene ambiguous. The DNA end lines up better with TRBJ2-7; the J call may be wrong. The germline V gene has CDR1 LNHDA and CDR2 SQIVND (reference sequence). The CDR3 is 14 residues long. The CDR3 nucleotides are TGTGCCAGTAGCCCCCATCCCCAAACCTACGAGCAGTACTTC. Translation gives CASSPHPQTYEQYF.

There are a few counts of this clone. The V gene is TRBV4-1, the J gene TRBJ2-2; tentatively, D is TRBD1 (6 bases). The V end lost 5 bases, the J end lost 3 bases, and 13 bases lay between the germline ends. CDR1 is MGHRA, CDR2 YSYEKL, per germline. This CDR3 has 15 residues. The CDR3 DNA is TGCGCCAGCAGCGAGCAGGGGTTGGACACCGGGGAGCTGTTTTTT. Translating gives CASSEQGLDTGELFF.

The CDR3 sequence: CASSRDRFEQYF. The CDR3 DNA reads TGTGCCAGCAGCCGAGACAGGTTCGAGCAGTACTTC. V usage is TRBV5-5 and J usage is TRBJ2-7, with D tentatively TRBD1 (6 bases). In germline, CDR1 is SGHKS, CDR2 YYEKEE (reference sequence). Between the trimmed V and J ends, which lost 4 bases and 6 bases, there was a span of 11 bases. CDR3 length: 12 amino acids.

The CDR3 nucleotides are TGTGCCAGCAGCCCGGACAGTCTGAATCAGCCCCAGCATTTT. Translating gives CASSPDSLNQPQHF. The V gene is TRBV7-8, the J gene TRBJ1-5; a possible D gene is TRBD1 (6 bases). The CDR3 length is 14 residues. Deletions cut 5 bases from V and 4 bases from J, with 12 bases between. Germline V gene sequence: CDR1 SGHVS, CDR2 FQNEAQ.

The gene calls are TRBV5-4 and TRBJ2-7; 8 positions match TRBD2. CDR1 and CDR2 (germline): SGHNT, YYREEE (reference sequence). The CDR3 covers 15 residues. Losses at the gene ends were 5 bases for V and 5 bases for J; bases not matched to a gene: 12. CDR3 bases: TGTGCCAGCAGTCGACGGGAGGGCCTGCGTGACGAGCAGTACTTC. This translates into CASSRREGLRDEQYF. Filled out from reference TRBV5-4 and TRBJ2-7, the complete variable domain reads ETGVTQSPTHLIKTRGQQVTLRCSSQSGHNTVSWYQQALGQGPQFIFQYYREEENGRGNFPPRFSGLQFPNYSSELNVNALELDDSALYLCASSRREGLRDEQYFGPGTRLTVT.

Note on this clone: At one boundary the junction diverges from the germline segment, which might be a read error. V usage is TRBV7-9 and J usage is TRBJ1-2; 7 bases match TRBD1. The germline V gene has CDR1 SEHNR and CDR2 FQNEAQ (reference sequence). This CDR3 has 15 amino acids. The CDR3 bases are TGTTCCAGCAGCTTAGGGGCGACAGGGCAGCGGGGCTACACCTTC. Protein product: CSSSLGATGQRGYTF.

The V call is TRBV6-5, the J call TRBJ2-7, with D unresolved. CDR1 and CDR2 from the germline V gene are MNHEY and SVGAGI. This CDR3 contains 15 residues. V was pared by 5 bases and J by 2 bases, with 16 bases between. DNA for the CDR3: TGTGCCAGCAGTCTTGGATCCGACAAGCCCTACGAGCAGTACTTC. Its translation is CASSLGSDKPYEQYF.

This chain uses TRBV11-2 with TRBJ2-3; TRBD2 matches at 9 bases. CDR1 is SGHAT, CDR2 FQNNGV, per germline. The CDR3 is 15 amino acids. V shed 5 bases, J shed 3 bases, and the junction held 6 bases outside the gene matches. The CDR3 region has the DNA TGTGCCAGCAGCACACGAGGACTAGCGACAGATACGCAGTATTTT. Translated, it gives CASSTRGLATDTQYF. The full variable domain, with the rest looked up from reference TRBV11-2 and TRBJ2-3, is EAGVAQSPRYKIIEKRQSVAFWCNPISGHATLYWYQQILGQGPKLLIQFQNNGVVDDSQLPKDRFSAERLKGVDSTLKIQPAKLEDSAVYLCASSTRGLATDTQYFGPGTRLTVL.

The chain couples TRBV2 to TRBJ2-1; possibly TRBD2 for D (5 bases). The CDR3 loop spans 14 amino acids. V lost 2 bases and J 3 bases, leaving 8 bases between the germline ends. Germline V gene data show CDR1 as SNHLY and CDR2 as FYNNEI. This CDR3 is CASSELAYYNEQFF. DNA for the CDR3: TGTGCCAGCAGTGAACTAGCTTACTACAATGAGCAGTTCTTC.

This clone was observed a few times. The CDR3 loop reads CASSEEASGTEDGYTF. Written as DNA, the CDR3 is TGTGCCAGCAGTGAAGAAGCGTCCGGGACAGAAGATGGCTACACCTTC. V and J are TRBV6-1 and TRBJ1-2; 7 positions agree with TRBD1. Germline CDR1 MNHNS, CDR2 SASEGT. The CDR3 is 16 amino acids. Trimming removed 1 base from V and 6 bases from J; junction bases left unmatched: 11.

This rearrangement joins TRBV7-8 to TRBJ1-1; 7 bases match TRBD1. The CDR3 has 14 amino acids. Germline trimming cut 5 bases from V and 2 bases from J; bases unmatched to any gene: 5. Germline assignment: CDR1 SGHVS and CDR2 FQNEAQ. The CDR3 protein is CASSHNRGNTEAFF. The CDR3 DNA is TGTGCCAGCAGCCACAACAGGGGTAACACTGAAGCTTTCTTT.

The gene calls are TRBV27 and TRBJ1-1; D is undetermined. Deletions cut 2 bases from V and 1 base from J, with 5 bases between. The CDR3 length is 13 residues. Germline CDR1 is MNHEY and CDR2 is SMNVEV (reference sequence). The CDR3 sequence is CASSLNRNTEAFF. Written as DNA, the CDR3 is TGTGCCAGCAGTTTAAATAGGAACACTGAAGCTTTCTTT.

V gene TRBV5-6 combines with J gene TRBJ1-5; D gene unclear. Trimming took 6 bases from V and 0 from J, leaving 16 bases between them. The CDR3 contains 16 residues. The V gene's germline CDR1 is SGHDT and CDR2 YYEEEE. CDR3 sequence (DNA): TGTGCCAGCACCGTCCGCCGAGGCTATAGCAATCAGCCCCAGCATTTT. This gives the protein CASTVRRGYSNQPQHF.

The chain employs TRBV15 and TRBJ2-1; 12 bases agree with TRBD2. The CDR3 consists of 15 residues. V was pared by 7 bases and J by 4 bases, with 5 bases of the junction left unmatched. Germline V lookup: CDR1 LNHNV, CDR2 YYDKDF (reference sequence). The CDR3 DNA reads as TGTGCCACCACCCCACTAGCGGGAGGTTACAATGAGCAGTTCTTC. Protein: CATTPLAGGYNEQFF.

This clone came up a few times. V gene TRBV7-9 combines with J gene TRBJ2-7, with D possibly TRBD1 on 5 matching bases. CDR1 SEHNR and CDR2 FQNEAQ come from the germline V gene (reference sequence). The CDR3 sequence is 15 residues long. With 6 bases removed from V and 0 bases from J, the gap between germline ends came to 15 bases. CDR3 protein: CASSQGQGYSYEQYF. DNA of the CDR3: TGTGCCAGCAGTCAAGGACAAGGGTACTCCTACGAGCAGTACTTC.